This T cell receptor beta chain was identified in a study of CD39 and CD103 CD8 tumor-infiltrating T cells (dated by TCRdb to 2016 to 2019). Some background on the complete study: Repertoire comparisons were shown for an HPV-positive HNSCC, an HPV-negative HNSCC, an ovarian cancer and a melanoma patient. Repertoires of CD8 TIL subsets defined by CD103 and CD39 were compared with peripheral memory CD8 T cells by TCRbeta CDR3 deep sequencing.

From around 10,000 to 100,000 sorted cells per subset, genomic DNA was extracted using the DNeasy Blood and Tissue Kit. The immunoSEQ service sequenced and mapped the TCRbeta V-J or V-D-J regions, with each sample reaching coverage above 9x. As for the original processing: Analysis was restricted to productive rearrangements exported from the immunoSEQ Analyzer platform, and clonality was assessed using the 500 most abundant clones. The Morisita-Horn similarity index and the Jaccard index were used to quantify repertoire overlap between populations. Morisita-Horn similarity between CD8 T-cell subset TCR repertoires was measured in about 6 cancer patients. The source is immuneACCESS, and TCRdb retained only in-frame sequences with V and J called. Part of the clones is not carried over; for the studies checked, unresolved V genes explain less than half of this, and the remainder is unexplained. The D gene and trimming were derived from the DNA, and the V and J assignments and clone size from that table. This sample gives some 16,000 clones in total; under 95% of them show up just once. The ten largest clones capture around 4% of the sample.

Patients were not receiving therapy at sample collection, though earlier treatments ranged from chemotherapy, radiotherapy, surgery and immunotherapy to none. After thawing, cells went through T lymphocyte enrichment using a negative-selection kit, with EpCAM beads added for tumor-infiltrating lymphocytes. CD8+CD4-CD45RA- cells were sorted as memory CD8 T cells irrespective of CCR7 expression. Before analysis, peripheral blood mononuclear cells were separated on a Ficoll-Paque PLUS gradient and then cryopreserved. Populations were sorted to about 99% purity on a FACSAria II, and cell pellets were frozen for TCR sequencing without culture. On this clone: The antigen this receptor binds is unknown. There are no base qualities to consult, and no much larger clone falls within one base.

Broader findings and caveats from the paper: Clonotypes from DN TILs largely overlapped with peripheral memory CD8 repertoires, while clonotypes from DP TILs were only rarely found in blood or uninvolved lymph node. DP CD8 TILs appeared more oligoclonal than DN and SP CD8 TILs and blood memory CD8 T cells, with top 30 clonotypes covering roughly 50-90%.

CDR1 and CDR2, per the germline V gene, are SNHLY and FYNNEI. Including cysteine and phenylalanine, the CDR3 has 15 amino acids. The entry retains the CDR3 DNA only, 45 bases that are in frame from base 1. V ends up 6 bases short and J 0 bases short, with an unmatched junction base count of 3. The chain employs TRBV2 and TRBJ1-5, with TRBD1 identical over 9 junction bases. Sequenced sample: CD8+ T cells sorted from blood. The cell subset or site label for this specimen denotes: total memory CD8 T cells (CD45RA-CCR7+/-) from blood or uninvolved lymph node. This TCR derives from a human donor with head and neck squamous cell carcinoma. The CDR3 in this case is CASSRQGDSNQPQHF. Here is the DNA: TGTGCCAGCAGCCGACAGGGGGATAGCAATCAGCCCCAGCATTTT. Reference TRBV2 and TRBJ1-5 genes cover what lies past the CDR3, so the full variable domain is EPEVTQTPSHQVTQMGQEVILRCVPISNHLYFYWYRQILGQKVEFLVSFYNNEISEKSEIFDDQFSVERPDGSNFTLKIRSTKLEDSAMYFCASSRQGDSNQPQHFGDGTRLSIL.